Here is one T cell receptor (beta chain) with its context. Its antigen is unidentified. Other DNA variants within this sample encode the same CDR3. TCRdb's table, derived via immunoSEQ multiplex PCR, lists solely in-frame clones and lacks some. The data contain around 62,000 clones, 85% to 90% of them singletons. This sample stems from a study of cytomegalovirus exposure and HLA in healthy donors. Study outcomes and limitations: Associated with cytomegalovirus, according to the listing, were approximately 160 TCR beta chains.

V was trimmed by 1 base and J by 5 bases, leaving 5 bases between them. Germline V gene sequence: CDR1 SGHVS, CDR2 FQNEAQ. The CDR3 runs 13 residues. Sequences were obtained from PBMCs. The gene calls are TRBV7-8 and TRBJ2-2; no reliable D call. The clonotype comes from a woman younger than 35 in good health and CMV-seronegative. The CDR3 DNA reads TGTGCCAGCAGCTTAGATTCTACCGGGGAGCTGTTTTTT. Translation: CASSLDSTGELFF.